The 16 T cell receptor beta chains below come from one sample, sequenced in a study of blood T cell repertoires in COVID-19. TCRdb keeps only in-frame clones here, not all; method: immunoSEQ multiplex PCR. The repertoire holds about 55,000 clones, 75% to 95% seen once, with 15% to 20% in the top ten. The sample taken for sequencing was peripheral blood. The receptors derive from an elderly man with acute or convalescent COVID-19.

The chain links TRBV9 to TRBJ2-5; D is possibly TRBD2 (5 bases). The ends were cut back, 0 bases at V and 5 bases at J, with 17 bases in the middle. The CDR3 is made up of 16 amino acids. Germline assignment: CDR1 SGDLS and CDR2 YYNGEE. The chain's CDR3 is CASSVEDGGFGETQYF. In DNA form, the CDR3 reads TGTGCCAGCAGCGTAGAAGACGGAGGCTTCGGTGAGACCCAGTACTTC.

The V call is TRBV3-1 (or the pseudogene TRBV3-2), the J call TRBJ2-3, with TRBD1 matching 7 bases. Germline values: CDR1 LGHDT, CDR2 YNNKEL (reference sequence). Trimming removed 3 bases from V and 2 bases from J; junction bases left unmatched: 8. The CDR3 contains 16 residues. CDR3 coding DNA: TGTGCCAGCAGCCACCGGACAGGAATGAACACAGATACGCAGTATTTT. This gives the protein CASSHRTGMNTDTQYF.

This clone was picked up one time. The rearrangement links TRBV27 to TRBJ1-4, with D possibly TRBD1 on 5 matching bases. Trimming cost V 5 bases and J 10 bases, with 17 bases left between them. The CDR3 covers 14 residues. CDR1 and CDR2 (germline): MNHEY, SMNVEV (reference sequence). The CDR3 protein is CASSLDPGEGKLFF. DNA of the CDR3: TGTGCCAGCAGTCTGGACCCGGGGGAGGGAAAACTGTTTTTT.

V usage is TRBV3-1 (or the pseudogene TRBV3-2) and J usage is TRBJ2-7; 10 bases match TRBD1. Germline V CDR1 and CDR2: LGHDT, YNNKEL (reference sequence). V lost 3 bases, J lost 2 bases, and 4 bases stayed unmatched. The CDR3 contains 15 residues. As DNA, the CDR3 is TGTGCCAGCAGCCACCCGGGACAGGGGCCCTACGAGCAGTACTTC. It translates to CASSHPGQGPYEQYF.

This sequence joins TRBV6-2 or TRBV6-3 and TRBJ2-2; 12 bases line up with TRBD2. With 0 bases clipped from V and 5 bases from J, the junction kept 7 bases outside the gene matches. The CDR3 loop spans 18 amino acids. Germline V gene sequence: CDR1 MNHEY, CDR2 SVGEGT. CDR3 sequence: CASSYSPTSGGGTGELFF. The DNA of the CDR3 is TGTGCCAGCAGTTACTCTCCGACTAGCGGGGGTGGTACCGGGGAGCTGTTTTTT.

The rearrangement uses TRBV2 and TRBJ2-7, with D tentatively TRBD2 (5 bases). V shed 9 bases and J shed 5 bases, with 14 bases lying between them. CDR3 length: 12 amino acids. CDR1 is SNHLY, CDR2 FYNNEI, per germline. The CDR3 region has the DNA TGTGCCAGGAGCCGGGCGGGTGACGAGCAGTACTTC. Translated: CARSRAGDEQYF.

CDR3 sequence (DNA): TGTGCCAGCTCACCATCGGTAGAGGTTAATGAAAAACTGTTTTTT. Translation gives CASSPSVEVNEKLFF. The V call is TRBV18, the J call TRBJ1-4; D unclear. The V end lost 2 bases, the J end lost 4 bases, and 11 bases lay between the germline ends. Germline V lookup: CDR1 KGHSH, CDR2 LQKENI. CDR3 length: 15 amino acids.

V and J are TRBV7-9 and TRBJ2-7, with 7 positions matching TRBD1. From germline, CDR1 is SEHNR and CDR2 FQNEAQ (reference sequence). V was clipped by 8 bases and J by 2 bases; unmatched bases: 15. This CDR3 has 16 amino acids. CDR3 protein: CASGPSDRAIPYEQYF. The CDR3 nucleotides are TGTGCCAGCGGGCCGTCCGACAGGGCCATCCCCTACGAGCAGTACTTC.

V and J are TRBV24-1 and TRBJ2-1; TRBD2 aligns across 12 bases. The trim removed 7 bases at V and 7 bases at J, leaving 7 bases unmatched. The CDR3 is 15 amino acids. CDR1 KGHDR and CDR2 SFDVKD come from the germline V gene. The CDR3 region has the DNA TGTGCCACCAGGGGAGGGCTAGCGGGGGGGAATGAGCAGTTCTTC. It is translated as CATRGGLAGGNEQFF.

This clone is a singleton in its sample. This chain uses TRBV18 with TRBJ1-2; TRBD1 matches 12 bases. CDR1 and CDR2 (germline): KGHSH, LQKENI. The CDR3 contains 16 residues. V lost 2 bases and J lost 4; bases outside the gene matches: 5. The CDR3 spells CASSPRDRGLIYGYTF. The CDR3 DNA is TGTGCCAGCTCACCAAGGGACAGGGGGCTTATCTATGGCTACACCTTC.

The chain carries TRBV6-1 and TRBJ1-2; 7 bases match TRBD1. The CDR3 has 16 amino acids. With V trimmed by 1 base and J by 5 bases, 10 bases remained unmatched. Germline V lookup: CDR1 MNHNS, CDR2 SASEGT. The CDR3 region is CASSEGGPATGYGYTF. In DNA form, the CDR3 reads TGTGCCAGCAGTGAAGGTGGACCGGCGACAGGGTATGGCTACACCTTC.

This chain joins TRBV7-3 and TRBJ2-5; D gene unclear. V was pared by 2 bases and J by 1 base, with 8 bases between. The CDR3 has 14 amino acids. Germline CDR1 and CDR2: SGHTA and FQGTGA. The CDR3 DNA sequence: TGTGCCAGCAGCTTAGGGCAGCTCCAAGAGACCCAGTACTTC. This codes for CASSLGQLQETQYF. The whole variable domain, remainder taken from reference TRBV7-3 and TRBJ2-5, is GAGVSQTPSNKVTEKGKYVELRCDPISGHTALYWYRQSLGQGPEFLIYFQGTGAADDSGLPNDRFFAVRPEGSVSTLKIQRTERGDSAVYLCASSLGQLQETQYFGPGTRLLVL.

The rearrangement uses TRBV2 and TRBJ2-7, with 9 bases matching TRBD1. V lost 7 bases to trimming and J lost 3 bases; unmatched junction nucleotides: 4. Per germline, CDR1 SNHLY and CDR2 FYNNEI. There are 13 residues in the CDR3. CDR3 coding DNA: TGTGCCAGCACCAGGGACAGGGTCTACGAGCAGTACTTC. It yields the protein CASTRDRVYEQYF.

The chain has TRBV19 and TRBJ2-5; maybe TRBD1 (5 bases). The CDR3 has 14 residues. V was trimmed by 5 bases and J by 1 base, leaving 11 bases between them. Looked up from germline, CDR1 is LNHDA and CDR2 is SQIVND (reference sequence). In DNA form, the CDR3 reads TGTGCCAGTAGTCAACAGGCCGGCCAAGAGACCCAGTACTTC. It translates to CASSQQAGQETQYF.

This clone was seen a few times. Here the CDR3 DNA reads TGCGCCAGCAGCTTAGCGGCGGGGGCTCAAGTATCTTACGAGCAGTACTTC. Encoded protein: CASSLAAGAQVSYEQYF. This chain links TRBV5-1 with TRBJ2-7; a weak D match, TRBD2 (7 bases). The length of the CDR3 is 17 residues. The V gene lost 2 bases and the J gene lost 4 bases, with 22 bases spanning the gap. Germline CDR1 and CDR2: SGHRS and YFSETQ.

The chain recombines TRBV29-1 with TRBJ2-1; D is uncertain. The CDR3 covers 12 residues. Germline CDR1 reads SQVTM; CDR2 reads ANQGSEA. V lost 4 bases, J lost 10 bases, and 14 bases lay in between. Here the CDR3 DNA reads TGCAGCGTTGGTGTTCTTTCGGTGGAGCAGTTCTTC. Translation: CSVGVLSVEQFF.